The subject of this entry is one T cell receptor beta chain. This record belongs to a study of siplizumab effects on memory and regulatory T cells. Sequencing was performed with immunoSEQ multiplex PCR; in TCRdb, only in-frame clones are kept and a portion is missing. The sample carries more than 95,000 clones, over 90% recorded once. This CDR3 is built from 14 residues. CDR1 is MDHEN, CDR2 SYDVKM, per germline. V shed 8 bases and J shed 9 bases, with 20 bases lying between them. Sequencing input: Tregs sorted from blood. The chain joins TRBV28 to TRBJ1-5; no definite D call. The TCR originated in a human donor in good health. CDR3 nucleotides: TGTGCCAGCTCAAGAGGCGGCACCATCTGGCCCCAGCATTTT. Encoded protein: CASSRGGTIWPQHF. The whole variable domain, filled in from reference TRBV28 and TRBJ1-5, reads DVKVTQSSRYLVKRTGEKVFLECVQDMDHENMFWYRQDPGLGLRLIYFSYDVKMKEKGDIPEGYSVSREKKERFSLILESASTNQTSMYLCASSRGGTIWPQHFGDGTRLSIL.